Below, 29 T cell receptor beta chains from the same sample are listed, as sequenced in a study of vaccination and CD4 T cells after COVID-19. The sample's time point: late sampling 161 to 241 days after vaccination in a few convalescent patients. Described treatment: approximately 9-day PBMC culture with coronavirus spike peptide pools or control peptides (ViraFEST assay). Their recognized antigens are unknown. The assay that was used to sequence DNA from cultured CD4+ T cells was the Oncomine TCR Beta short-read assay. TCRdb reprocessed the PCR reads with MiXCR, giving one entry per CDR3 protein. This sample has 20,000 to 25,000 distinct CDR3 sequences, with roughly 33% found just once. The sequences come from CD4+ T cells from blood, cultured in vitro, collected about 7 months after SARS-CoV-2 vaccination. All receptors derive from a human donor who had recovered from COVID-19.

The V call is TRBV6-5, the J call TRBJ1-1; 8 bases are shared with TRBD1. The CDR3 is 14 amino acids. With V trimmed by 2 bases and J by 5 bases, 4 bases remained unmatched. Germline V gene lookup returns CDR1 MNHEY and CDR2 SVGAGI. The CDR3 DNA follows: TGTGCCAGCAGTTACCTTACAGGGGGGACTGAAGCTTTCTTT. It yields the protein CASSYLTGGTEAFF.

The chain recombines TRBV19 with TRBJ1-1; the D is unclear. This CDR3 is built from 15 residues. V was trimmed by 0 bases and J by 5 bases, leaving 13 bases between them. From germline, CDR1 is LNHDA and CDR2 SQIVND (reference sequence). CDR3 loop: CASSIEINAPTEAFF. CDR3 nucleotides: TGTGCCAGTAGTATAGAGATCAATGCTCCGACTGAAGCTTTCTTT.

The gene calls are TRBV12-3 or TRBV12-4 and TRBJ1-2; no reliable D call. V was cut by 1 base and J by 7 bases, with 13 bases left in between. This CDR3 region has 14 residues. CDR3 DNA: TGTGCCAGCAGTTTAGGACGGCGGACTGGTGGCTACACCTTC. The encoded protein is CASSLGRRTGGYTF.

Within the sample, this clonotype is medium-sized. The chain uses TRBV19 and TRBJ1-5, with D unclear. The CDR3 has 13 residues. The germline V and J ends were trimmed by 5 bases and 3 bases, with 8 bases remaining between them. Per germline, CDR1 LNHDA and CDR2 SQIVND (reference sequence). The CDR3 is CASSPPYNQPQHF. CDR3 nucleotides: TGTGCCAGTAGTCCCCCATACAATCAGCCCCAGCATTTT.

The chain uses TRBV7-2 and TRBJ2-7, with D possibly called TRBD1 or TRBD2 (7 bases each). The CDR3 is made up of 13 amino acids. Germline V gives CDR1 SGHTA, CDR2 FQGNSA. V dropped 3 bases and J dropped 4 bases, with 10 bases sitting between them. CDR3 DNA: TGTGCCAGCAGCTTCCAGGGGGGGTACGAGCAGTACTTC. The encoded protein is CASSFQGGYEQYF.

This clonotype has more than one count but fewer than ten. The chain couples TRBV7-9 to TRBJ2-3; D is possibly TRBD2 (5 bases). Germline CDR1 and CDR2: SEHNR and FQNEAQ (reference sequence). With 6 bases removed from V and 2 bases from J, the gap between germline ends came to 15 bases. The CDR3 consists of 15 residues. In DNA, the CDR3 is TGTGCCAGCAGTCCCAGCGGAAAGGACACAGATACGCAGTATTTT. Its translation: CASSPSGKDTDTQYF.

This clonotype appeared a few times. The genes are TRBV15 and TRBJ1-3; no reliable D call. Germline CDR1 is LNHNV and CDR2 is YYDKDF (reference sequence). The CDR3 has 13 residues. V lost 0 bases and J 4 bases, leaving 4 bases between the germline ends. The CDR3 sequence: CATSRDHGNTIYF. CDR3 nucleotide sequence: TGTGCCACCAGCAGAGACCACGGAAACACCATATATTTT.

The table lists this clonotype with a few counts. The chain combines TRBV28 with TRBJ2-5, with 7 bases matching TRBD1. The germline V gene encodes CDR1 MDHEN and CDR2 SYDVKM. V trimming: 5 bases; J trimming: 5 bases; junction bases outside the gene matches: 8. The CDR3 has 14 amino acids. CDR3 sequence reads: CASSPRTGSETQYF. The CDR3 coding sequence is TGTGCCAGCAGTCCCCGGACAGGTTCGGAGACCCAGTACTTC.

The J gene is TRBJ1-3, the V gene TRBV6-1, with D possibly matching TRBD1 (6 bases). The CDR3 consists of 14 residues. Germline CDR1 and CDR2: MNHNS and SASEGT. V lost 6 bases and J 1 base, leaving 10 bases between the germline ends. The CDR3 nucleotides are TGTGCCAGCAGACAGGGCGGATCTGGAAACACCATATATTTT. Amino acids: CASRQGGSGNTIYF.

V and J are TRBV20-1 and TRBJ2-1, with 8 nucleotides matching TRBD2. Germline CDR1 reads DFQATT; CDR2 reads SNEGSKA (reference sequence). J lost 1 base, V lost 5 bases, and 7 bases had no gene match. The CDR3 covers 15 residues. The CDR3 DNA sequence: TGCAGTGCTCGGGGGGGGGCCGGTTCCTACAATGAGCAGTTCTTC. Translated, it gives CSARGGAGSYNEQFF.

CDR3 DNA sequence: TGCAGTGCTAGAGAGTATAACGGGGAGACCCAGTACTTC. Protein product: CSAREYNGETQYF. V gene TRBV20-1 combines with J gene TRBJ2-5; D uncertain. Germline V gene data show CDR1 as DFQATT and CDR2 as SNEGSKA (reference sequence). The CDR3 has 13 amino acids. V was clipped by 0 bases and J by 5 bases, with 10 bases between them.

The gene calls are TRBV7-2 and TRBJ2-7; no definite D call. The V end lost 3 bases, the J end lost 0 bases, and 6 bases lay between the germline ends. Germline V gene sequence: CDR1 SGHTA, CDR2 FQGNSA. The CDR3 spans 13 residues. Written as DNA, the CDR3 is TGTGCCAGCAGCTTGCCTAGCTCCTACGAGCAGTACTTC. Its protein product is CASSLPSSYEQYF.

The rearrangement joins TRBV6-1 to TRBJ2-5; D may correspond to TRBD1 or TRBD2 (5 bases each). V shed 3 bases and J shed 2 bases, with 13 bases lying between them. The CDR3 is 15 amino acids. Germline V lookup: CDR1 MNHNS, CDR2 SASEGT. The CDR3 sequence is CASSDPRDGQETQYF. CDR3 DNA: TGTGCCAGCAGTGACCCCCGGGACGGACAAGAGACCCAGTACTTC.

The chain links TRBV12-3 or TRBV12-4 to TRBJ2-5, with 10 bases aligning to TRBD1. This CDR3 has 16 residues. The V segment lost 6 bases and the J segment 5 bases; nucleotides outside the gene matches: 12. This chain's CDR3 is CASRPHTGTGVETQYF. The CDR3 bases are TGTGCCAGCAGACCCCATACCGGGACAGGGGTGGAGACCCAGTACTTC.

The chain uses TRBV19 and TRBJ2-5; 8 positions agree with TRBD1. The J segment lost 5 bases and the V segment lost 5 bases, leaving 7 bases of the junction unmatched. The CDR3 is 14 amino acids. CDR1 and CDR2 from the germline V gene are LNHDA and SQIVND (reference sequence). This chain's CDR3 is CASSLRTGRETQYF. The DNA for the CDR3 is TGTGCCAGTAGTCTCCGGACAGGGCGCGAGACCCAGTACTTC. The whole variable domain, filled in from reference TRBV19 and TRBJ2-5, reads DGGITQSPKYLFRKEGQNVTLSCEQNLNHDAMYWYRQDPGQGLRLIYYSQIVNDFQKGDIAEGYSVSREKKESFPLTVTSAQKNPTAFYLCASSLRTGRETQYFGPGTRLLVL.

This chain uses TRBV7-2 with TRBJ2-7, with 8 bases that match TRBD2. CDR1 and CDR2 (germline): SGHTA, FQGNSA. Germline trimming cut 4 bases from V and 5 bases from J; bases unmatched to any gene: 13. CDR3 length: 16 amino acids. As DNA, the CDR3 is TGTGCCAGCAGCTCACAACCTTTTAGCGGGATCCACGAGCAGTACTTC. Its protein is CASSSQPFSGIHEQYF.

This clonotype was seen a few times. V is TRBV19 and J is TRBJ1-1; maybe TRBD1 (5 bases). The V end lost 4 bases, the J end lost 4 bases, and 10 bases lay between the germline ends. Per germline, CDR1 LNHDA and CDR2 SQIVND (reference sequence). This CDR3 has 13 amino acids. Here the CDR3 DNA reads TGTGCCAGTAGTAAAACAGGTTTCACTGAAGCTTTCTTT. The encoded protein is CASSKTGFTEAFF.

This clonotype is deemed medium-sized (0.01 to 0.1%). V and J are TRBV19 and TRBJ1-2; D is ambiguous. Trimming removed 3 bases from V and 3 bases from J, with 8 bases in between. Per germline, CDR1 LNHDA and CDR2 SQIVND (reference sequence). The CDR3 totals 13 residues. This CDR3 is CASSIHGDYGYTF. The CDR3 nucleotides read TGTGCCAGTAGTATCCATGGGGACTATGGCTACACCTTC.

This chain uses TRBV10-3 with TRBJ2-5, with D tentatively TRBD1 (6 bases). V lost 4 bases and J 0 bases, leaving 12 bases between the germline ends. CDR3 size: 15 residues. Looked up from germline, CDR1 is ENHRY and CDR2 is SYGVKD. CDR3 region: CAISGNRDNQETQYF. DNA for the CDR3: TGTGCCATCAGTGGCAACCGGGACAACCAAGAGACCCAGTACTTC.

At least ten counts were recorded for this clonotype. This chain links TRBV27 with TRBJ2-5; TRBD1 is a possible D gene (7 bases). Deletions cut 6 bases from V and 4 bases from J, with 12 bases between. CDR1 MNHEY and CDR2 SMNVEV come from the germline V gene (reference sequence). The CDR3 loop spans 13 amino acids. CDR3: CASRRQGGETQYF. The CDR3 DNA is TGTGCCAGCAGACGACAGGGAGGAGAGACCCAGTACTTC.

The table lists this clonotype with a few counts. V gene TRBV7-6 combines with J gene TRBJ2-5; D is uncertain. Trimming removed 5 bases at V and 3 bases at J, with 10 bases between. CDR1 is SGHVS, CDR2 FNYEAQ, per germline. CDR3 length equals 13 residues. This chain's CDR3 is CASSIRPKETQYF. Here the CDR3 DNA reads TGTGCCAGCAGCATAAGACCAAAAGAGACCCAGTACTTC.

The V gene is TRBV19, the J gene TRBJ2-2; 7 bases match TRBD2. The junction had 10 bases not matched to a gene; V was cut back by 3 bases and J by 3 bases. CDR3 length: 17 residues. Germline CDR1 is LNHDA and CDR2 is SQIVND (reference sequence). The CDR3 sequence is CASSIYGGGGDTGELFF. The DNA of the CDR3 is TGTGCCAGTAGTATCTATGGCGGGGGTGGTGACACCGGGGAGCTGTTTTTT.

V is TRBV10-3 and J is TRBJ1-5; 8 bases fit TRBD1. Germline V gene lookup returns CDR1 ENHRY and CDR2 SYGVKD. V gave up 0 bases and J gave up 2 bases; unmatched junction bases: 12. The CDR3 covers 19 residues. CDR3 DNA sequence: TGTGCCATCAGTGAGTCAGGGACAGGCCAAGGATGGGGCAATCAGCCCCAGCATTTT. The encoded protein is CAISESGTGQGWGNQPQHF.

This chain joins TRBV6-2 or TRBV6-3 and TRBJ2-7; weak D call: TRBD1 (7 bases). Germline CDR1 and CDR2: MNHEY and SVGEGT. With 6 bases removed from V and 4 bases from J, the gap between germline ends came to 16 bases. The CDR3 runs to 14 residues. CDR3 region: CASRRQGGGYEQYF. CDR3 nucleotides: TGTGCCAGCAGGAGACAGGGAGGTGGGTACGAGCAGTACTTC.

The chain has TRBV18 and TRBJ2-5; D call uncertain. Germline-derived CDR1 and CDR2 are KGHSH and LQKENI. CDR3 length equals 13 residues. V was shortened by 1 base and J by 2 bases, with 5 bases between the two germline ends. The CDR3 here is CASSPQPQETQYF. The DNA of the CDR3 is TGTGCCAGCTCACCACAACCTCAAGAGACCCAGTACTTC.

This clonotype was observed a handful of times. V gene TRBV4-1 combines with J gene TRBJ1-5, with 11 bases that match TRBD1. The CDR3 covers 16 residues. Germline CDR1 reads MGHRA; CDR2 reads YSYEKL. V trimming: 3 bases; J trimming: 7 bases; junction bases outside the gene matches: 8. CDR3: CASSQGPGQGGQPQHF. The CDR3 DNA follows: TGCGCCAGCAGCCAGGGACCGGGACAGGGGGGACAGCCCCAGCATTTT.

This clonotype came up a few times. A read error may produce the germline difference seen at one junction end. V is TRBV20-1 and J is TRBJ2-3; 9 bases align to TRBD1. Germline V gene sequence: CDR1 DFQATT, CDR2 SNEGSKA (reference sequence). The CDR3 runs 13 residues. The CDR3 reads CSGRQGGADTQYF. In nucleotides, the CDR3 is TGCAGTGGTAGACAGGGGGGCGCAGATACGCAGTATTTT.

This clonotype showed up just a few times. This chain links TRBV19 with TRBJ1-5; D is uncertain. Germline V gene data show CDR1 as LNHDA and CDR2 as SQIVND (reference sequence). This CDR3 is 13 amino acids long. V was trimmed by 4 bases and J by 6 bases, leaving 10 bases between them. The CDR3 region is CASSTPTVQPQHF. CDR3 sequence (DNA): TGTGCCAGTAGTACCCCGACCGTTCAGCCCCAGCATTTT. Full variable domain (remainder filled in from reference TRBV19 and TRBJ1-5): DGGITQSPKYLFRKEGQNVTLSCEQNLNHDAMYWYRQDPGQGLRLIYYSQIVNDFQKGDIAEGYSVSREKKESFPLTVTSAQKNPTAFYLCASSTPTVQPQHFGDGTRLSIL.

The V and J genes are TRBV20-1 and TRBJ2-3; no clear D. Germline CDR1 DFQATT, CDR2 SNEGSKA (reference sequence). There are 14 residues in the CDR3. V was pared by 3 bases and J by 6 bases, with 16 bases between. The CDR3 DNA reads TGCAGTGCTAGGGGTGGCACTCCTCTGGATACGCAGTATTTT. Translated: CSARGGTPLDTQYF.